This TCR beta chain is drawn from a study of metastatic and nonmetastatic thyroid tumors. CDR1 is SEHNR, CDR2 FQNEAQ, per germline (reference sequence). Trimming pared 3 bases from V and 7 bases from J, leaving 9 bases between. The CDR3 is 13 residues long. Patients were all untreated before their thyroid surgery. In the original processing: CDR3 was compared across clinicopathological groups, and the resulting differences were used to build a distant-metastasis classifier for papillary thyroid cancer. TCRdb re-clonotyped the PCR reads via MiXCR. TCRdb, rather than the study authors, made the V and J calls. Of some 5,200 clones listed, over 25% are singletons.

V usage is TRBV7-9 and J usage is TRBJ1-4; D gene uncertain. The clonotype comes from a female donor with papillary thyroid cancer or a benign thyroid nodule (not recorded which). Some clones in this sample may be carry-over from other donors' samples. Sequenced: adjacent normal tissue. CDR3 nucleotides: TGTGCCAGCAGCTTTGGTGTCGGTGAAAAACTGTTTTTT. Its translation: CASSFGVGEKLFF.